Following are 31 T cell receptor beta chains from one sample sequenced in a study of blood T cell repertoires in COVID-19. Here immunoSEQ multiplex PCR was the method, and the copy in TCRdb shows in-frame clones only, minus some. The table records 150,000 or so clones, 84% of them present only once. The sequenced sample was PBMCs or T cells enriched from blood (not recorded which). The receptor set was obtained from a woman aged 45-59 years who had been exposed to COVID-19.

This chain joins TRBV9 and TRBJ2-1; TRBD1 aligns across 9 bases. The CDR3 length is 19 residues. The germline gives CDR1 SGDLS, CDR2 YYNGEE. J lost 3 bases, V lost 3 bases, and 16 bases had no gene match. The CDR3 region is CASSAGTGRELAVYNEQFF. The CDR3 nucleotides are TGTGCCAGCAGCGCCGGGACAGGGAGGGAGCTAGCGGTCTACAATGAGCAGTTCTTC.

The chain is built from TRBV27 and TRBJ2-1; 11 positions agree with TRBD1. The J segment lost 4 bases and the V segment lost 2 bases, leaving 4 bases of the junction unmatched. Germline V gene lookup returns CDR1 MNHEY and CDR2 SMNVEV (reference sequence). The CDR3 spans 16 residues. DNA of the CDR3: TGTGCCAGCAGTTTAGTGGGGACAGGGGGATACAATGAGCAGTTCTTC. As protein: CASSLVGTGGYNEQFF.

CDR3: CASSLAPASRETQYF. The CDR3 DNA follows: TGTGCCAGCAGCTTAGCACCGGCTAGTAGGGAGACCCAGTACTTC. The chain combines TRBV13 with TRBJ2-5; unclear D gene. Germline lookup yields CDR1 PRHDT and CDR2 FYEKMQ (reference sequence). This CDR3 comprises 15 residues. Trimming removed 1 base from V and 5 bases from J, with 14 bases in between.

This chain uses TRBV9 with TRBJ2-1, with D perhaps matching TRBD2 (7 bases). The CDR3 loop spans 14 amino acids. With 4 bases removed from V and 8 bases from J, the gap between germline ends came to 16 bases. Looked up from germline, CDR1 is SGDLS and CDR2 is YYNGEE. In nucleotides, the CDR3 is TGTGCCAGCAGCCCCCGGGGGAGGGGGTATGAGCAGTTCTTC. Encoded protein: CASSPRGRGYEQFF.

In this sample, this clone turned up a few times. The chain recombines TRBV3-1 (or the pseudogene TRBV3-2) with TRBJ1-2, with D perhaps TRBD1 (5 bases). This CDR3 has 16 residues. V lost 3 bases and J lost 4, with 18 bases in between. The germline V gene has CDR1 LGHDT and CDR2 YNNKEL (reference sequence). The CDR3, as DNA: TGTGCCAGCAGCCAGGAGACAGTAAATGCCCCCTATGGCTACACCTTC. It yields the protein CASSQETVNAPYGYTF.

In its sample, this clone was seen a few times. CDR3 sequence: CASTPWEGSGYTF. DNA for the CDR3: TGTGCCAGCACCCCTTGGGAGGGTTCGGGCTACACCTTC. This chain joins TRBV6-5 and TRBJ1-2, with D unresolved. The CDR3 length is 13 residues. Trimming shortened V by 7 bases and J by 8 bases, and 17 bases separated the two germline ends. CDR1 and CDR2 from the germline V gene are MNHEY and SVGAGI.

The chain couples TRBV11-2 to TRBJ2-7, with a possible D match to TRBD1 (6 bases). CDR3 length equals 14 residues. Trimming removed 6 bases at V and 3 bases at J, with 15 bases between. Germline V gene lookup returns CDR1 SGHAT and CDR2 FQNNGV. The CDR3 bases are TGTGCCAGCAGTTTTTTAACAGGGTTCTACGAGCAGTACTTC. Translating gives CASSFLTGFYEQYF. Filled out from reference TRBV11-2 and TRBJ2-7, the complete variable domain reads EAGVAQSPRYKIIEKRQSVAFWCNPISGHATLYWYQQILGQGPKLLIQFQNNGVVDDSQLPKDRFSAERLKGVDSTLKIQPAKLEDSAVYLCASSFLTGFYEQYFGPGTRLTVT.

The chain has TRBV15 and TRBJ1-5; D is ambiguous. Germline CDR1 is LNHNV and CDR2 is YYDKDF (reference sequence). Trimming cost V 5 bases and J 3 bases, with 17 bases left between them. This CDR3 region has 16 residues. CDR3 in DNA: TGTGCCACCAGCCGACGGAGTAGAGTGGACAATCAGCCCCAGCATTTT. Its translation: CATSRRSRVDNQPQHF.

V and J are TRBV29-1 and TRBJ1-5; perhaps TRBD1 as D (6 bases). V was pared by 7 bases and J by 0 bases, with 13 bases between. The CDR3 length is 14 residues. Germline loops: CDR1 SQVTM, CDR2 ANQGSEA. Here the CDR3 DNA reads TGCAGCGCCTCTGGACAGTATAGCAATCAGCCCCAGCATTTT. Residues: CSASGQYSNQPQHF.

The chain carries TRBV5-6 and TRBJ1-2; 8 positions agree with TRBD1. The CDR3 extends over 15 amino acids. V lost 3 bases, J lost 7 bases, and 11 bases stayed unmatched. The germline V gene has CDR1 SGHDT and CDR2 YYEEEE. The CDR3 bases are TGTGCCAGCAGCTATGGGACAGGCGTAAGACCTGGCTACACCTTC. It specifies CASSYGTGVRPGYTF.

This chain connects TRBV7-9 to TRBJ2-7, with D possibly TRBD2 on 7 matching bases. Trimming shortened V by 6 bases and J by 5 bases, and 14 bases separated the two germline ends. The CDR3 is made up of 13 amino acids. CDR1 and CDR2 from the germline V gene are SEHNR and FQNEAQ (reference sequence). The DNA for the CDR3 is TGTGCCAGCAGTATAGGGGGAGGGGACGAGCAGTACTTC. Translating it yields CASSIGGGDEQYF.

This sequence joins TRBV5-1 and TRBJ2-3, with 13 bases that match TRBD2. Trimming at V came to 4 bases and at J to 12 bases, leaving 14 bases not matched to a gene. CDR3 length: 16 residues. CDR1 and CDR2 from the germline V gene are SGHRS and YFSETQ. The CDR3 sequence: CASSDGTSGNYKQQYF. The CDR3 DNA follows: TGCGCCAGCAGCGACGGGACTAGCGGGAACTACAAGCAACAGTATTTT.

This clone has a handful of counts. The CDR3: CASSDRGSSTDTQYF. The CDR3 DNA reads TGTGCCAGCAGCGATCGCGGGTCCAGCACAGATACGCAGTATTTT. The rearrangement uses TRBV9 and TRBJ2-3, with a tentative D call TRBD2 (5 bases). The CDR3 is 15 residues long. Germline-derived CDR1 and CDR2 are SGDLS and YYNGEE. V lost 3 bases to trimming and J lost 0 bases, with 11 bases between them.

Here the CDR3 reads CAWSARGKGTEAFF. The CDR3 DNA reads TGTGCCTGGAGTGCACGGGGGAAGGGGACTGAAGCTTTCTTT. The gene calls are TRBV30 and TRBJ1-1, with D perhaps matching TRBD1 (5 bases). This CDR3 has 14 amino acids. Between the trimmed V and J ends, which lost 1 base and 5 bases, there was a span of 14 bases. The germline gives CDR1 GTSNPN, CDR2 SVGIG (reference sequence).

The sample holds a few counts of this clone. J is TRBJ2-7 and V is TRBV18, with D maybe TRBD1 (6 bases). The CDR3 has 12 amino acids. CDR1 is KGHSH, CDR2 LQKENI, per germline. V lost 2 bases and J 6 bases, leaving 8 bases between the germline ends. CDR3 protein: CASSPTGSEQYF. The CDR3 region has the DNA TGTGCCAGCTCACCAACAGGGTCCGAGCAGTACTTC.

The V gene is TRBV29-1, the J gene TRBJ2-3; TRBD2 agrees at 8 bases. Per the germline V gene, CDR1 is SQVTM and CDR2 is ANQGSEA. V trimming: 5 bases; J trimming: 1 base; junction bases outside the gene matches: 8. The CDR3 sequence is 15 residues long. The CDR3 region is CSVTGTRSRTDTQYF. The CDR3 DNA reads TGCAGCGTTACCGGGACTAGAAGTCGCACAGATACGCAGTATTTT.

This clone qualifies as medium-sized (0.01 to 0.1%). This chain joins TRBV6-5 and TRBJ2-7; TRBD1 matches at 9 bases. The V gene end was trimmed by 6 bases and the J gene end by 4 bases; junction bases not matched to a gene: 7. CDR1 and CDR2 (germline): MNHEY, SVGAGI. This CDR3 has 14 residues. This chain's CDR3 is CASSPGQGKYEQYF. Here the CDR3 DNA reads TGTGCCAGCAGCCCCGGACAGGGGAAATACGAGCAGTACTTC.

The chain's CDR3 is CASSLGPTPGVYEQYF. The CDR3 DNA reads TGTGCCAGCAGCTTAGGCCCCACCCCAGGGGTCTACGAGCAGTACTTC. V and J are TRBV7-2 and TRBJ2-7; the D gene is possibly TRBD1 (6 bases). V was cut by 1 base and J by 3 bases, with 16 bases left in between. CDR3 length: 16 residues. In germline, CDR1 is SGHTA, CDR2 FQGNSA.

V and J are TRBV15 and TRBJ2-5; TRBD1 might be the D (6 bases). The CDR3 is made up of 18 amino acids. The germline gives CDR1 LNHNV, CDR2 YYDKDF (reference sequence). Between the trimmed V and J ends, which lost 0 bases and 4 bases, there was a span of 21 bases. The CDR3 DNA follows: TGTGCCACCAGCAGAGATCTTGAGCGAGGGGGATGGAGAGAGACCCAGTACTTC. This translates into CATSRDLERGGWRETQYF.

The V gene is TRBV2, the J gene TRBJ1-1; no clear D. The germline V gene encodes CDR1 SNHLY and CDR2 FYNNEI. The V end lost 10 bases, the J end lost 9 bases, and 18 bases lay between the germline ends. The CDR3 sequence is 12 residues long. CDR3 DNA: TGTGCCACCCGTGAAGGAGGGAGCCAAGCTTTCTTT. The encoded protein is CATREGGSQAFF.

This clone was seen just once. The rearrangement links TRBV4-1 to TRBJ2-1; D possibly corresponds to TRBD1 (7 bases). Trimming removed 4 bases from V and 6 bases from J, with 19 bases in between. Germline values: CDR1 MGHRA, CDR2 YSYEKL. The CDR3 consists of 16 residues. The CDR3 is CASSPGAGQVLNEQFF. For the CDR3, the DNA is TGCGCCAGCAGCCCGGGGGCCGGACAGGTACTCAATGAGCAGTTCTTC.

In its sample, this clone was seen a few times. The gene calls are TRBV7-8 and TRBJ2-1, with 10 nucleotides matching TRBD2. Trimming cost V 5 bases and J 3 bases; bases outside gene matches: 4. Germline V gene sequence: CDR1 SGHVS, CDR2 FQNEAQ. The CDR3 length is 15 residues. The CDR3 here is CASSVGTSDYNEQFF. The CDR3 DNA reads as TGTGCCAGCAGCGTCGGGACTAGCGACTACAATGAGCAGTTCTTC.

This clone has only a few counts. The chain recombines TRBV6-6 with TRBJ2-7; 8 bases are shared with TRBD1. Unmatched junction bases numbered 8, after V lost 6 bases and J lost 4 bases. Germline CDR1 is MNHNY and CDR2 is SVGAGI (reference sequence). CDR3 length: 14 amino acids. The CDR3 here is CASSQTGGTYEQYF. Here the CDR3 DNA reads TGTGCCAGCAGCCAAACAGGGGGTACGTACGAGCAGTACTTC.

This clone was picked up one time. The chain recombines TRBV7-2 with TRBJ2-2, with 8 nucleotides matching TRBD1. This CDR3 contains 14 residues. V was pared by 5 bases and J by 7 bases, with 6 bases of the junction left unmatched. Germline CDR1 is SGHTA and CDR2 is FQGNSA. For the CDR3, the DNA is TGTGCCAGCAGCCATCTACAGGGGGTCGGGGAGCTGTTTTTT. Translation gives CASSHLQGVGELFF.

This chain links TRBV29-1 with TRBJ2-7, with D maybe TRBD1 (6 bases). Germline loops: CDR1 SQVTM, CDR2 ANQGSEA. V was pared by 7 bases and J by 0 bases, with 10 bases between. The CDR3 is made up of 12 amino acids. Here the CDR3 DNA reads TGCAGCGCTAGGGACAACTCCTACGAGCAGTACTTC. Its translation is CSARDNSYEQYF.

V gene TRBV4-1 combines with J gene TRBJ1-2; 8 bases match TRBD1. J gave up 8 bases and V 1 base, and 12 bases lay outside the gene matches. Germline lookup yields CDR1 MGHRA and CDR2 YSYEKL. The CDR3 is made up of 16 amino acids. The CDR3 spells CASSQAFDRGVRGYTF. In DNA, the CDR3 is TGCGCCAGCAGCCAAGCTTTCGACAGGGGCGTTCGAGGCTACACCTTC.

The genes are TRBV6-5 and TRBJ1-2; no firm D call. This CDR3 is built from 11 residues. Trimming shortened V by 5 bases and J by 5 bases, and 6 bases separated the two germline ends. Germline V CDR1 and CDR2: MNHEY, SVGAGI. This CDR3 reads CASSTGYGYTF. CDR3 bases: TGTGCCAGCAGTACGGGGTATGGCTACACCTTC.

The V gene is TRBV4-3, the J gene TRBJ2-2, with TRBD2 identical over 14 bases. Germline V gives CDR1 LGHNA, CDR2 YSLEER. This CDR3 spans 16 amino acids. The J segment lost 7 bases and the V segment lost 4 bases, leaving 5 bases of the junction unmatched. The CDR3 spells CASSPGLAGGFGELFF. CDR3 bases: TGCGCCAGCAGCCCAGGACTAGCGGGAGGTTTCGGGGAGCTGTTTTTT.

This sequence joins TRBV12-3 or TRBV12-4 and TRBJ1-1, with TRBD1 matching over 8 bases. The CDR3 runs 11 residues. V lost 8 bases, J lost 8 bases, and 4 bases stayed unmatched. The CDR3 DNA reads as TGTGCCAGCTATACAGGGGGAGAAGCTTTCTTT. Its protein is CASYTGGEAFF.

The chain uses TRBV11-2 and TRBJ1-2; a weak D match, TRBD1 (5 bases). In germline, CDR1 is SGHAT, CDR2 FQNNGV. Deletions cut 6 bases from V and 5 bases from J, with 19 bases between. CDR3 size: 15 residues. CDR3 nucleotides: TGTGCCAGCAGAGGGGCCGGGGAGGACCCTTATGGCTACACCTTC. Translating it yields CASRGAGEDPYGYTF.

The genes are TRBV28 and TRBJ2-2, with unresolved D. V lost 7 bases and J 0 bases, leaving 6 bases between the germline ends. The germline V gene encodes CDR1 MDHEN and CDR2 SYDVKM. The CDR3 covers 13 residues. CDR3 nucleotides: TGTGCCAGCAAGGAGACGAACACCGGGGAGCTGTTTTTT. This sequence encodes CASKETNTGELFF.